This TCR beta chain was found in a study of blood T cell repertoires in COVID-19. Sequencing used immunoSEQ multiplex PCR; TCRdb keeps in-frame clones, though not all of them. The data contain tens of thousands of clones, about 80% of them singletons. Germline-derived CDR1 and CDR2 are LGHDT and YNNKEL (reference sequence). CDR3 size: 17 residues. Trimming cost V 0 bases and J 0 bases, with 14 bases left between them. This TCR derives from a human donor in a cohort sampled during active COVID-19. The chain uses TRBV3-1 (or the pseudogene TRBV3-2) and TRBJ1-1; D is perhaps TRBD1 (6 bases). Sequences were obtained from peripheral blood. Here the CDR3 DNA reads TGTGCCAGCAGCCAAGATCGGCAGGGGCGAGTGAACACTGAAGCTTTCTTT. It codes for CASSQDRQGRVNTEAFF.